The 11 T cell receptor beta chains presented below share a single source sample, sequenced in a study of blood T cell repertoires in COVID-19. The data were produced by immunoSEQ multiplex PCR, yet TCRdb's version contains in-frame clones alone and is incomplete. The sample has about 250,000 clones, 86% seen once; the top ten hold 2.5% to 3%. Material for sequencing was peripheral blood. The receptors come from a woman between 25 and 40 years old with active or convalescent COVID-19.

This chain connects TRBV19 to TRBJ1-1, with D uncertain. V was trimmed by 7 bases and J by 1 base, leaving 10 bases between them. The CDR3 extends over 13 amino acids. Germline loops: CDR1 LNHDA, CDR2 SQIVND (reference sequence). CDR3 nucleotide sequence: TGTGCCAGTACGAGGATTCCGAACACTGAAGCTTTCTTT. This encodes CASTRIPNTEAFF.

The V and J genes are TRBV5-1 and TRBJ1-2, with 9 bases that match TRBD1. This CDR3 is built from 15 residues. Germline CDR1 and CDR2: SGHRS and YFSETQ. J was trimmed by 4 bases and V by 3 bases; bases with no gene match: 7. The CDR3 DNA is TGCGCCAGCAGCTCTGGGACAGGGAGAGGCTATGGCTACACCTTC. Translation gives CASSSGTGRGYGYTF.

A few counts support this clone. The rearrangement joins TRBV5-4 to TRBJ1-5, with D perhaps matching TRBD1 (6 bases). Germline CDR1 and CDR2: SGHNT and YYREEE (reference sequence). This CDR3 region has 13 residues. Between the trimmed V and J ends, which lost 5 bases and 11 bases, there was a span of 17 bases. The CDR3 loop is CASSNEQGGAQHF. In DNA, the CDR3 is TGTGCCAGCAGTAACGAACAGGGTGGAGCCCAGCATTTT.

This rearrangement joins TRBV6-2 or TRBV6-3 to TRBJ1-2; TRBD1 is a possible D gene (5 bases). Germline CDR1 is MNHEY and CDR2 is SVGEGT. CDR3 size: 13 residues. V dropped 6 bases and J dropped 4 bases, with 12 bases sitting between them. The CDR3 region is CASSSQDSYGYTF. CDR3 DNA: TGTGCCAGCAGCTCACAGGATTCCTATGGCTACACCTTC.

The chain is built from TRBV19 and TRBJ2-2; 7 bases fit TRBD2. Per germline, CDR1 LNHDA and CDR2 SQIVND (reference sequence). The CDR3 is 14 residues long. Trimming removed 7 bases from V and 2 bases from J; junction bases left unmatched: 4. The CDR3: CASIGGVNTGELFF. The DNA for the CDR3 is TGTGCCAGTATTGGGGGGGTTAACACCGGGGAGCTGTTTTTT.

This clone has only one observation. The CDR3 nucleotides are TGTGCCAGCAGCGGCGGACAGGCTGGTCAGCCCCAGCATTTT. Encoded protein: CASSGGQAGQPQHF. The chain recombines TRBV9 with TRBJ1-5; 7 nucleotides match TRBD1. The CDR3 loop spans 14 amino acids. The germline V gene has CDR1 SGDLS and CDR2 YYNGEE. V was pared by 3 bases and J by 6 bases, with 6 bases of the junction left unmatched.

This chain joins TRBV18 and TRBJ1-1, with TRBD1 matching 8 bases. The CDR3 runs 14 residues. Unmatched junction bases numbered 7, after V lost 5 bases and J lost 5 bases. The V gene's germline CDR1 is KGHSH and CDR2 LQKENI. The CDR3 DNA reads TGTGCCAGCTCATTCGCAGGGGGCACGACTGAAGCTTTCTTT. This sequence encodes CASSFAGGTTEAFF.

This sequence joins TRBV7-3 and TRBJ2-1; no clear D. The CDR3 covers 14 residues. Germline lookup yields CDR1 SGHTA and CDR2 FQGTGA. Trimming stripped 2 bases from V and 0 bases from J, with 5 bases between. The CDR3 sequence is CASSLASSYNEQFF. The CDR3 nucleotides are TGTGCCAGCAGCTTAGCTAGCTCCTACAATGAGCAGTTCTTC.

This clone was counted a few times. The chain combines TRBV18 with TRBJ1-5, with 7 nucleotides matching TRBD1. The CDR3 has 13 amino acids. The V segment lost 6 bases and the J segment 7 bases; nucleotides outside the gene matches: 6. CDR1 and CDR2 (germline): KGHSH, LQKENI. In nucleotides, the CDR3 is TGTGCCAGCTCCGACAGGGACAGCCAGCCCCAGCATTTT. Its protein is CASSDRDSQPQHF.

The chain is built from TRBV2 and TRBJ1-4; 9 nucleotides align to TRBD1. This CDR3 spans 17 amino acids. Germline CDR1 is SNHLY and CDR2 is FYNNEI. After removal of 6 bases from V and 7 bases from J, the junction contained 15 bases not matched to a gene. In DNA form, the CDR3 reads TGTGCCAGCAGCGTCCCGGGACAGGGACGGTATGGTGAAAAACTGTTTTTT. The encoded protein is CASSVPGQGRYGEKLFF.

The genes are TRBV5-1 and TRBJ2-1; D unclear. The V gene's germline CDR1 is SGHRS and CDR2 YFSETQ. Trimming stripped 2 bases from V and 4 bases from J, with 10 bases between. CDR3 length: 14 residues. The CDR3 here is CASSLSYQYNEQFF. The CDR3 coding sequence is TGCGCCAGCAGCTTAAGTTACCAGTACAATGAGCAGTTCTTC.